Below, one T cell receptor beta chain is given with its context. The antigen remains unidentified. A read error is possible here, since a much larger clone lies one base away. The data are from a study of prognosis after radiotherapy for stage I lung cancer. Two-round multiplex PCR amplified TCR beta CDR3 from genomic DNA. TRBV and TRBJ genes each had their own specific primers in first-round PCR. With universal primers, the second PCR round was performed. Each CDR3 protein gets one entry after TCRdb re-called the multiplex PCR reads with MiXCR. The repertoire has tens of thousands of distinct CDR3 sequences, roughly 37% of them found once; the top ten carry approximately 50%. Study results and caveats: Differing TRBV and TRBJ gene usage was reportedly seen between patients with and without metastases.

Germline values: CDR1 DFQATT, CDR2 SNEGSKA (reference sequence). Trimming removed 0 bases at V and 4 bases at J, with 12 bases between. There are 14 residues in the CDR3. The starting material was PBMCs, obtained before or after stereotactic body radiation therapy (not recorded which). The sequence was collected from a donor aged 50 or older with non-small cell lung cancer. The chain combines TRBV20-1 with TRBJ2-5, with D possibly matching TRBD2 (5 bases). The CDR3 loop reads CSARDAVRGETQYF. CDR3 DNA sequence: TGCAGTGCTAGAGATGCCGTACGGGGAGAGACCCAGTACTTC.